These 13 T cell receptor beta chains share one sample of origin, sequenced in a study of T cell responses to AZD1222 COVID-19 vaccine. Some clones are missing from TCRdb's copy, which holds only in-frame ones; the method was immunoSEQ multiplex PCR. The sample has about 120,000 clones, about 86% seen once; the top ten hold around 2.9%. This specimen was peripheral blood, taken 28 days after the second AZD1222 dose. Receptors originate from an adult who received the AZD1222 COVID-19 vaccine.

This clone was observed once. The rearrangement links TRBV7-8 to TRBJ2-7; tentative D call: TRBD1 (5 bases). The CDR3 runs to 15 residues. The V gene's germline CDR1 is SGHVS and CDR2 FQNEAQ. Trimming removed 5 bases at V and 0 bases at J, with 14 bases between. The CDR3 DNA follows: TGTGCCAGCAGCGTCAGGGCAATAAGCTCCTACGAGCAGTACTTC. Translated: CASSVRAISSYEQYF.

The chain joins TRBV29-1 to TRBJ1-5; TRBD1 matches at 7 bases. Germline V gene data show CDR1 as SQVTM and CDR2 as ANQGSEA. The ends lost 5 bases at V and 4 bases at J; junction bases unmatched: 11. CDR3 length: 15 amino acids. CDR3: CSVLEQGRSNQPQHF. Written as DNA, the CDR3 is TGCAGCGTTCTAGAACAGGGGCGAAGTAATCAGCCCCAGCATTTT.

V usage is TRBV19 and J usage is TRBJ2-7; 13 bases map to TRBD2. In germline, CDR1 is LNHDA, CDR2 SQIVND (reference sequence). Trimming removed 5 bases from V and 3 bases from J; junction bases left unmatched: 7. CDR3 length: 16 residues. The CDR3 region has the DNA TGTGCCAGTAGTGGGGGACTAGCGGGGACTATCTACGAGCAGTACTTC. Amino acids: CASSGGLAGTIYEQYF.

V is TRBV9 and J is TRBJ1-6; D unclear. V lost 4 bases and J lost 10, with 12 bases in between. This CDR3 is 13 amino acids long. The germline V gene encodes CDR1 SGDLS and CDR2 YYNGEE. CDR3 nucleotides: TGTGCCAGCAGCACGGCCCCCCGCTCACCCCTCCACTTT. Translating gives CASSTAPRSPLHF.

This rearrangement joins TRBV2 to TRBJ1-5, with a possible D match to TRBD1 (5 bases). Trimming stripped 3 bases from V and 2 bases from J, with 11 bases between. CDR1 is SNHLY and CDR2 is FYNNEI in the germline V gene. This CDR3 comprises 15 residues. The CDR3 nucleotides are TGTGCCAGCAGTGACGGGCAGGGAGGCAATCAGCCCCAGCATTTT. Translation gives CASSDGQGGNQPQHF.

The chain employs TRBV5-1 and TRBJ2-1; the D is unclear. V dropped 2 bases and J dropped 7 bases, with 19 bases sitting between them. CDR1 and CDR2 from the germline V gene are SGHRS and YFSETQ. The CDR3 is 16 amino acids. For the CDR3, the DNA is TGCGCCAGCAGCTTTAATACGACGGGCTTTTGGAATGAGCAGTTCTTC. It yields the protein CASSFNTTGFWNEQFF. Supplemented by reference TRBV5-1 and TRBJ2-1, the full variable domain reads KAGVTQTPRYLIKTRGQQVTLSCSPISGHRSVSWYQQTPGQGLQFLFEYFSETQRNKGNFPGRFSGRQFSNSRSEMNVSTLELGDSALYLCASSFNTTGFWNEQFFGPGTRLTVL.

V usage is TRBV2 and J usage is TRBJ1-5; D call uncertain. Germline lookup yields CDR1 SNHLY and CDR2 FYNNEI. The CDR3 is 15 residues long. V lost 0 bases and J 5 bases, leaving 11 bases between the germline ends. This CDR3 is CASSEASENDQPQHF. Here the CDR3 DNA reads TGTGCCAGCAGTGAAGCATCGGAAAATGATCAGCCCCAGCATTTT.

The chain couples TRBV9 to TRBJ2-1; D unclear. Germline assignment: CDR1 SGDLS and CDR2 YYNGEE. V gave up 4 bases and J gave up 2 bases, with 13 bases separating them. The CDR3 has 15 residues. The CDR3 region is CASSPSGPPYNEQFF. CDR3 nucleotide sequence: TGTGCCAGCAGCCCATCCGGCCCTCCCTACAATGAGCAGTTCTTC.

The CDR3 DNA follows: TGTGCCATCAGTGAGTCGACACGGGCCTTCTCTGGAAACACCATATATTTT. It is translated as CAISESTRAFSGNTIYF. This chain connects TRBV10-3 to TRBJ1-3; no clear D. Germline V gives CDR1 ENHRY, CDR2 SYGVKD. V was pared by 0 bases and J by 0 bases, with 12 bases between. The CDR3 has 17 residues.

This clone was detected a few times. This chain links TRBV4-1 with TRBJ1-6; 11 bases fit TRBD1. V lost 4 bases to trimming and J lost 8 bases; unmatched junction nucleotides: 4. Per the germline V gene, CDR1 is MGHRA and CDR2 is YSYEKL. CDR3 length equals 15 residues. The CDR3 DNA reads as TGCGCCAGCAGCCCCCGGGACAGGGGGTATTCACCCCTCCACTTT. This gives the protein CASSPRDRGYSPLHF.

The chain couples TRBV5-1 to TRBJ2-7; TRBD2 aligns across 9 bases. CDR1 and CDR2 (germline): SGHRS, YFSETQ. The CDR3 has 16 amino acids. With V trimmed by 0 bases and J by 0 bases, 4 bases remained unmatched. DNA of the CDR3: TGCGCCAGCAGCTTGGGGCCTAGCGGGACCTCCTACGAGCAGTACTTC. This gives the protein CASSLGPSGTSYEQYF.

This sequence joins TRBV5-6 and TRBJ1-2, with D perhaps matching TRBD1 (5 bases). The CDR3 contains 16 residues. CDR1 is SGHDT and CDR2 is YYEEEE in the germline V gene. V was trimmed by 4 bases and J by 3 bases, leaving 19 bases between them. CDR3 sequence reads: CASSTVGAGSYYGYTF. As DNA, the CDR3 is TGTGCCAGCAGCACAGTCGGGGCAGGGAGTTACTATGGCTACACCTTC. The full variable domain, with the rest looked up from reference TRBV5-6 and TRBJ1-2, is DAGVTQSPTHLIKTRGQQVTLRCSPKSGHDTVSWYQQALGQGPQFIFQYYEEEERQRGNFPDRFSGHQFPNYSSELNVNALLLGDSALYLCASSTVGAGSYYGYTFGSGTRLTVV.

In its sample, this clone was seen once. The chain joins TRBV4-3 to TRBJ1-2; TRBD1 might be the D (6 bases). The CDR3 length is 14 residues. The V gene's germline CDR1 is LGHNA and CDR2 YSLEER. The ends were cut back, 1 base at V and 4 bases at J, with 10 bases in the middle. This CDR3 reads CASSQVDSFYGYTF. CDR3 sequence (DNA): TGCGCCAGCAGCCAAGTGGACAGCTTCTATGGCTACACCTTC.